Below are 32 T cell receptor beta chains sequenced from a single sample in a study of T cells of healthy individuals. MiXCR, run by TCRdb on the 5' RACE reads, gives a single entry per CDR3 protein. The repertoire holds 100,000 or so distinct CDR3 sequences, with approximately 15% as singletons. Receptor source: a human donor in good health.

Ten or more counts support this clonotype. The chain recombines TRBV20-1 with TRBJ1-6, with a tentative D call TRBD1 (5 bases). CDR1 and CDR2 from the germline V gene are DFQATT and SNEGSKA (reference sequence). Trimming shortened V by 1 base and J by 10 bases, and 14 bases separated the two germline ends. CDR3 length equals 14 residues. DNA of the CDR3: TGCAGTGCTAGAGTATCGACAGTTGAGTCACCCCTCCACTTT. It specifies CSARVSTVESPLHF.

This chain joins TRBV5-1 and TRBJ2-3, with unresolved D. Germline loops: CDR1 SGHRS, CDR2 YFSETQ. The CDR3 loop spans 16 amino acids. V was pared by 2 bases and J by 0 bases, with 13 bases between. CDR3: CASSFSGSPSTDTQYF. For the CDR3, the DNA is TGCGCCAGCAGCTTTTCTGGCAGCCCTAGCACAGATACGCAGTATTTT.

The chain employs TRBV9 and TRBJ2-1; 9 positions match TRBD2. CDR1 SGDLS and CDR2 YYNGEE come from the germline V gene. V lost 0 bases and J lost 6; bases outside the gene matches: 7. The CDR3 is made up of 16 amino acids. CDR3 protein: CASSVAVAGAVNEQFF. As DNA, the CDR3 is TGTGCCAGCAGCGTAGCCGTAGCGGGAGCCGTCAATGAGCAGTTCTTC.

There are a few counts of this clonotype. The V and J genes are TRBV7-3 and TRBJ2-1; D remains ambiguous. Germline V gene lookup returns CDR1 SGHTA and CDR2 FQGTGA. This CDR3 is built from 12 residues. V lost 5 bases, J lost 7 bases, and 9 bases lay in between. CDR3 bases: TGTGCCAGCAGCCGGATGGAGAATGAGCAGTTCTTC. Its translation is CASSRMENEQFF. Together with reference TRBV7-3 and TRBJ2-1, the CDR3 gives the full variable domain: GAGVSQTPSNKVTEKGKYVELRCDPISGHTALYWYRQSLGQGPEFLIYFQGTGAADDSGLPNDRFFAVRPEGSVSTLKIQRTERGDSAVYLCASSRMENEQFFGPGTRLTVL.

Only a few counts were recorded for this clonotype. The chain couples TRBV6-2 or TRBV6-3 to TRBJ2-3; TRBD2 is a possible D gene (5 bases). Germline CDR1 and CDR2: MNHEY and SVGEGT. V lost 4 bases and J 4 bases, leaving 9 bases between the germline ends. The CDR3 loop spans 13 amino acids. The DNA of the CDR3 is TGTGCCAGCAGTTGGACTGCCCCAGATACGCAGTATTTT. Amino acids: CASSWTAPDTQYF.

This clonotype was counted at least ten times. The chain has TRBV29-1 and TRBJ2-1, with D unclear. Germline V gives CDR1 SQVTM, CDR2 ANQGSEA. Trimming cost V 4 bases and J 5 bases, with 9 bases left between them. This CDR3 has 12 amino acids. The CDR3 DNA is TGCAGCGTTGGGCGGAACGACAATGAGCAGTTCTTC. Translated, it gives CSVGRNDNEQFF.

The chain links TRBV5-1 to TRBJ2-1; D unresolved. Trimming pared 0 bases from V and 0 bases from J, leaving 10 bases between. The CDR3 totals 16 residues. Germline-derived CDR1 and CDR2 are SGHRS and YFSETQ. CDR3: CASSLVGQSSYNEQFF. The CDR3 DNA sequence: TGCGCCAGCAGCTTGGTCGGGCAGAGCTCCTACAATGAGCAGTTCTTC.

A few counts support this clonotype. The CDR3 DNA follows: TGCAGTTTTCGGGTCCTCTATGGCTACACCTTC. It yields the protein CSFRVLYGYTF. This chain uses TRBV20-1 with TRBJ1-2; D gene ambiguous. The CDR3 loop spans 11 amino acids. Germline CDR1 DFQATT, CDR2 SNEGSKA (reference sequence). V lost 8 bases, J lost 4 bases, and 11 bases lay in between.

The rearrangement uses TRBV13 and TRBJ1-1, with D maybe TRBD1 (5 bases). The germline V gene encodes CDR1 PRHDT and CDR2 FYEKMQ (reference sequence). The CDR3 covers 15 residues. Trimming left V 5 bases short and J 1 base short, with 14 bases between. The CDR3 DNA sequence: TGTGCCAGCAGCCGGGACGCCTCGTGGAACACTGAAGCTTTCTTT. Residues: CASSRDASWNTEAFF.

The rearrangement links TRBV19 to TRBJ1-2; weak D call: TRBD1 (6 bases). Germline lookup yields CDR1 LNHDA and CDR2 SQIVND (reference sequence). The CDR3 length is 13 residues. Trimming removed 9 bases at V and 6 bases at J, with 17 bases between. CDR3 sequence: CASTRQATDGYTF. The CDR3 DNA is TGTGCCAGCACCCGACAGGCTACGGATGGCTACACCTTC.

The chain uses TRBV7-2 and TRBJ1-1; 9 bases match TRBD1. There are 14 residues in the CDR3. The germline gives CDR1 SGHTA, CDR2 FQGNSA. Germline trimming cut 5 bases from V and 6 bases from J; bases unmatched to any gene: 7. This CDR3 reads CASSTQGALSEAFF. DNA of the CDR3: TGTGCCAGCAGCACACAGGGGGCGTTGTCTGAAGCTTTCTTT.

This clonotype has more than one count but fewer than ten. This chain connects TRBV20-1 to TRBJ1-2; D may be TRBD1 (6 bases). The CDR3 loop spans 12 amino acids. Per the germline V gene, CDR1 is DFQATT and CDR2 is SNEGSKA (reference sequence). V gave up 2 bases and J gave up 5 bases, with 9 bases separating them. CDR3 DNA sequence: TGCAGTGCTAGATCGGGGGCTTATGGCTACACCTTC. This translates into CSARSGAYGYTF.

The sample holds a few counts of this clonotype. The J gene is TRBJ1-4, the V gene TRBV12-3 or TRBV12-4; perhaps TRBD1 as D (6 bases). Between the trimmed V and J ends, which lost 5 bases and 8 bases, there was a span of 15 bases. The CDR3 is 14 residues long. CDR3 loop: CASSRDTRGEKLFF. The DNA for the CDR3 is TGTGCCAGCAGTCGGGACACGAGGGGCGAAAAACTGTTTTTT.

This chain connects TRBV20-1 to TRBJ2-1; 8 bases align to TRBD1. V was pared by 0 bases and J by 6 bases, with 1 base of the junction left unmatched. The germline V gene has CDR1 DFQATT and CDR2 SNEGSKA (reference sequence). The CDR3 length is 13 residues. The CDR3 loop is CSARDDRGNEQFF. The CDR3 DNA sequence: TGCAGTGCTAGAGATGACAGGGGCAATGAGCAGTTCTTC.

This sequence joins TRBV5-6 and TRBJ2-5; D not resolved. Trimming pared 2 bases from V and 3 bases from J, leaving 14 bases between. The CDR3 runs 15 residues. Per germline, CDR1 SGHDT and CDR2 YYEEEE. This CDR3 is CASSFRLSQKETQYF. In nucleotides, the CDR3 is TGTGCCAGCAGCTTTCGGCTAAGTCAGAAAGAGACCCAGTACTTC.

This clonotype was recorded many times. The rearrangement links TRBV20-1 to TRBJ2-1; D not resolved. Per the germline V gene, CDR1 is DFQATT and CDR2 is SNEGSKA (reference sequence). The CDR3 sequence is 14 residues long. V was pared by 4 bases and J by 3 bases, with 13 bases between. The CDR3 sequence: CSAKIWRNYNEQFF. CDR3 nucleotides: TGCAGTGCTAAGATTTGGCGGAACTACAATGAGCAGTTCTTC.

This clonotype was counted a few times. J is TRBJ2-2 and V is TRBV7-6; D is unresolved. The CDR3 spans 16 residues. The V end lost 2 bases, the J end lost 2 bases, and 12 bases lay between the germline ends. Germline CDR1 and CDR2: SGHVS and FNYEAQ. CDR3 nucleotides: TGTGCCAGCAGCTTAACTTGGCAGACAAACACCGGGGAGCTGTTTTTT. Amino acid sequence: CASSLTWQTNTGELFF.

The CDR3 nucleotides read TGTGCCAGCACCCCCGGACCTAATACGCAGTATTTT. It yields the protein CASTPGPNTQYF. The chain uses TRBV12-3 or TRBV12-4 and TRBJ2-3; D is ambiguous. Between the trimmed V and J ends, which lost 7 bases and 7 bases, there was a span of 12 bases. CDR3 length equals 12 residues.

This clonotype was seen only a few times. The CDR3 nucleotides are TGTGCCAGCAGTGATCGACAGAGAAACGAGGCAGATACGCAGTATTTT. It is translated as CASSDRQRNEADTQYF. V usage is TRBV6-5 and J usage is TRBJ2-3; maybe TRBD1 (5 bases). Germline CDR1 is MNHEY and CDR2 is SVGAGI. This CDR3 is built from 16 residues. Trimming left V 5 bases short and J 4 bases short, with 19 bases between.

The chain combines TRBV7-2 with TRBJ2-3; TRBD2 aligns across 12 bases. Germline loops: CDR1 SGHTA, CDR2 FQGNSA. The CDR3 is 19 amino acids. V dropped 3 bases and J dropped 5; count of bases not matched to a gene: 15. The chain's CDR3 is CASSFRPAPSGGAVDTQYF. The CDR3 DNA is TGTGCCAGCAGCTTTCGCCCGGCGCCTAGCGGGGGGGCGGTAGATACGCAGTATTTT.

This rearrangement joins TRBV18 to TRBJ1-4, with D unclear. V gave up 0 bases and J gave up 0 bases, with 11 bases separating them. This CDR3 has 17 amino acids. From germline, CDR1 is KGHSH and CDR2 LQKENI. The CDR3 DNA sequence: TGTGCCAGCTCACCACCCCCCGCAGATGCAACTAATGAAAAACTGTTTTTT. It codes for CASSPPPADATNEKLFF.

This clonotype was observed a handful of times. The CDR3 here is CASSPIGLGAYNEQFF. The CDR3 region has the DNA TGTGCCAGCAGCCCCATTGGCCTAGGGGCCTACAATGAGCAGTTCTTC. The gene calls are TRBV11-2 and TRBJ2-1, with D tentatively TRBD1 (5 bases). Trimming stripped 5 bases from V and 2 bases from J, with 16 bases between. The CDR3 totals 16 residues. The V gene's germline CDR1 is SGHAT and CDR2 FQNNGV.

This clonotype was observed at least ten times. This sequence joins TRBV6-4 and TRBJ2-7, with D perhaps matching TRBD2 (6 bases). Germline V gene lookup returns CDR1 MRHNA and CDR2 SNTAGT. The CDR3 is made up of 12 amino acids. The V gene lost 6 bases and the J gene lost 5 bases, with 11 bases spanning the gap. The chain's CDR3 is CASRTSSHEQYF. CDR3 DNA: TGTGCCAGCAGGACTAGTAGCCACGAGCAGTACTTC.

This clonotype turned up a few times. This chain connects TRBV4-1 to TRBJ1-1; D possibly corresponds to TRBD1 (6 bases). Trimming pared 0 bases from V and 4 bases from J, leaving 6 bases between. Germline CDR1 MGHRA, CDR2 YSYEKL. This CDR3 comprises 13 residues. CDR3 amino acids: CASSQEGGTEAFF. Written as DNA, the CDR3 is TGCGCCAGCAGCCAAGAAGGGGGCACTGAAGCTTTCTTT.

This clonotype was observed a handful of times. The J gene is TRBJ2-5, the V gene TRBV11-1; no reliable D call. CDR3 size: 14 residues. V lost 5 bases and J 1 base, leaving 11 bases between the germline ends. Germline CDR1 reads SGHAT; CDR2 reads FQDESV (reference sequence). The CDR3 DNA reads TGTGCCAGCAGCGAAAGACGCCTCCAAGAGACCCAGTACTTC. Protein product: CASSERRLQETQYF. Combining the CDR3 with reference TRBV11-1 and TRBJ2-5 gives the whole variable domain EAEVAQSPRYKITEKSQAVAFWCDPISGHATLYWYRQILGQGPELLVQFQDESVVDDSQLPKDRFSAERLKGVDSTLKIQPAELGDSAMYLCASSERRLQETQYFGPGTRLLVL.

This chain uses TRBV6-2 or TRBV6-3 with TRBJ2-7; 12 bases match TRBD2. V was clipped by 6 bases and J by 3 bases; unmatched bases: 3. Germline V gene sequence: CDR1 MNHEY, CDR2 SVGEGT. The CDR3 sequence is 14 residues long. CDR3 coding DNA: TGTGCCAGCAGGACTAGCGGGAGACTCTACGAGCAGTACTTC. Residues: CASRTSGRLYEQYF.

This clonotype was seen only a few times. This rearrangement joins TRBV2 to TRBJ2-3, with TRBD2 matching over 8 bases. Per germline, CDR1 SNHLY and CDR2 FYNNEI. This CDR3 spans 16 amino acids. V dropped 2 bases and J dropped 6; count of bases not matched to a gene: 10. CDR3 nucleotides: TGTGCCAGCAGTGAATGGGTCGGGAGGGCCCCCGATACGCAGTATTTT. Its protein product is CASSEWVGRAPDTQYF.

In this sample, this clonotype turned up a few times. This sequence joins TRBV4-3 and TRBJ1-2; no clear D gene. Trimming took off 1 base at V and 8 bases at J, with 11 bases between the two ends. Looked up from germline, CDR1 is LGHNA and CDR2 is YSLEER. CDR3 length: 13 amino acids. The CDR3 DNA sequence: TGCGCCAGCAGCCAAGGAGCCGGTTGGGGCTACACCTTC. This gives the protein CASSQGAGWGYTF.

The V and J genes are TRBV7-2 and TRBJ1-3, with D unresolved. CDR3 length: 15 amino acids. The V gene's germline CDR1 is SGHTA and CDR2 FQGNSA. The V gene lost 4 bases and the J gene lost 0 bases, with 10 bases spanning the gap. Written as DNA, the CDR3 is TGTGCCAGCAGCTCAGGAATTAACTCTGGAAACACCATATATTTT. Translated: CASSSGINSGNTIYF.

This chain joins TRBV5-1 and TRBJ1-2, with unresolved D. The V gene's germline CDR1 is SGHRS and CDR2 YFSETQ. The CDR3 spans 15 residues. The V and J ends lost 4 bases and 2 bases respectively, with 15 bases between them. The CDR3 DNA follows: TGCGCCAGCAGCCCTTACCCCGACGGGAACTATGGCTACACCTTC. Amino acids: CASSPYPDGNYGYTF.

The rearrangement links TRBV7-9 to TRBJ2-2; D possibly corresponds to TRBD2 (7 bases). Trimming removed 4 bases from V and 3 bases from J, with 15 bases in between. The CDR3 is made up of 16 amino acids. CDR1 and CDR2 (germline): SEHNR, FQNEAQ (reference sequence). The CDR3 loop is CASSSTRGGDTGELFF. The CDR3 DNA is TGTGCCAGCAGCTCCACCAGAGGGGGGGACACCGGGGAGCTGTTTTTT.

This chain uses TRBV5-1 with TRBJ2-3; D gene unclear. V shed 5 bases and J shed 0 bases, with 7 bases lying between them. The CDR3 is 13 amino acids. The germline CDR1 and CDR2 sequences are SGHRS and YFSETQ. CDR3: CASSYGSTDTQYF. CDR3 in DNA: TGCGCCAGCAGTTACGGTAGCACAGATACGCAGTATTTT.